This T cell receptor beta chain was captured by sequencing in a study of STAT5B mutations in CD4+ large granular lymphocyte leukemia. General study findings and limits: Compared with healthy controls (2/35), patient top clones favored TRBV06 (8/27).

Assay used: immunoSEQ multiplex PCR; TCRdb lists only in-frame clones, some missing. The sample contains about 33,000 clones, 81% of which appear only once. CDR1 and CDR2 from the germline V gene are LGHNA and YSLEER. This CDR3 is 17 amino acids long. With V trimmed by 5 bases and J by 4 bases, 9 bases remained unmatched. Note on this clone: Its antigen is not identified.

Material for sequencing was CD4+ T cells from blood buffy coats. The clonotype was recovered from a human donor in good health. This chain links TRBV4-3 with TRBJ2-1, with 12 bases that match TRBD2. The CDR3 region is CASSSSLTSGGYNEQFF. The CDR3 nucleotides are TGCGCCAGCAGCTCCAGCTTGACTAGCGGGGGATACAATGAGCAGTTCTTC.